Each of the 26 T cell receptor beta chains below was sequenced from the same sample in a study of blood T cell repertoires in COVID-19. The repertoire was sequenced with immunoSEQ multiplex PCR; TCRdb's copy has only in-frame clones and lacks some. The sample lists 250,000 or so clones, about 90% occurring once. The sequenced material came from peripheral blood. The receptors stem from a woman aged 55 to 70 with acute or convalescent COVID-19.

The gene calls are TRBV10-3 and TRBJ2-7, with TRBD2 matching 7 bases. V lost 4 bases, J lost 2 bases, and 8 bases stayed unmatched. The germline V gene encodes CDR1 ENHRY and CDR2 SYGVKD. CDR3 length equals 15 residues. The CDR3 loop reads CAISVGLESPYEQYF. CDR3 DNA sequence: TGTGCCATCAGTGTAGGACTAGAGTCCCCCTACGAGCAGTACTTC.

CDR3 coding DNA: TGTGCCAGCAGCCCTAGGACAGGGAACTCTCAGCCCCAGCATTTT. Its translation: CASSPRTGNSQPQHF. The rearrangement uses TRBV7-2 and TRBJ1-5; 8 bases align to TRBD1. The V gene's germline CDR1 is SGHTA and CDR2 FQGNSA. With V trimmed by 5 bases and J by 6 bases, 9 bases remained unmatched. The CDR3 has 15 residues. The full variable domain, completed using reference TRBV7-2 and TRBJ1-5, is GAGVSQSPSNKVTEKGKDVELRCDPISGHTALYWYRQSLGQGLEFLIYFQGNSAPDKSGLPSDRFSAERTGGSVSTLTIQRTQQEDSAVYLCASSPRTGNSQPQHFGDGTRLSIL.

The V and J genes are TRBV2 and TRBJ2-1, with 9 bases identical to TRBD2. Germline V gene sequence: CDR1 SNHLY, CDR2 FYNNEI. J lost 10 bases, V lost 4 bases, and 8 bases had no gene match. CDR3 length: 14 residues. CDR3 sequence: CASSVLAGSREQFF. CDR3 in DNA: TGTGCCAGCAGTGTTCTAGCGGGATCTCGGGAGCAGTTCTTC.

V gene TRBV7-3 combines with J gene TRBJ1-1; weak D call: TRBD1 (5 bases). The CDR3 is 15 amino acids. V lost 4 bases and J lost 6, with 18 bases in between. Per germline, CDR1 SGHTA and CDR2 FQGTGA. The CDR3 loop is CASSSTLLPGAEAFF. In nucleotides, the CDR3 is TGTGCCAGCAGCTCCACTTTACTACCGGGGGCTGAAGCTTTCTTT.

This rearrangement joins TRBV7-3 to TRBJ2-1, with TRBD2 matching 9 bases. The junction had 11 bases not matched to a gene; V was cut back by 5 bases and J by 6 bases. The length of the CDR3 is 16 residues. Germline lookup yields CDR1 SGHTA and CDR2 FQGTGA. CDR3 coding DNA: TGTGCCAGCAGCCCCCTTGGCGGGGGGGCGGTCAATGAGCAGTTCTTC. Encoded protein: CASSPLGGGAVNEQFF.

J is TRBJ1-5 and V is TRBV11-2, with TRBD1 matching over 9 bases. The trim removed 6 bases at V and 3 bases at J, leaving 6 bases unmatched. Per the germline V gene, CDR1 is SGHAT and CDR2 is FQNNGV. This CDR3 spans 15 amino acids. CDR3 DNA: TGTGCCAGCAGGATGGGACAGGGAAACAATCAGCCCCAGCATTTT. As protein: CASRMGQGNNQPQHF. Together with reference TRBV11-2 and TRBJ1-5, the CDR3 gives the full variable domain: EAGVAQSPRYKIIEKRQSVAFWCNPISGHATLYWYQQILGQGPKLLIQFQNNGVVDDSQLPKDRFSAERLKGVDSTLKIQPAKLEDSAVYLCASRMGQGNNQPQHFGDGTRLSIL.

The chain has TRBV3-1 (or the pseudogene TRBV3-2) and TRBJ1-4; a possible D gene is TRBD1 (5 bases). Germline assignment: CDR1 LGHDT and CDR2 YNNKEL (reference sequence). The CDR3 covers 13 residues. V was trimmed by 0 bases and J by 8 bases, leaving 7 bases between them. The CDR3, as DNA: TGTGCCAGCAGCCAAGAGGGGCTCGAAAAACTGTTTTTT. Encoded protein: CASSQEGLEKLFF.

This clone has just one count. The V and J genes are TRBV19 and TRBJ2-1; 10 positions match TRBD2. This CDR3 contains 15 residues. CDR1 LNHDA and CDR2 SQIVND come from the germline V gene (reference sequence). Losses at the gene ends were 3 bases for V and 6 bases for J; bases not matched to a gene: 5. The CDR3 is CASSMAAGGRNEQFF. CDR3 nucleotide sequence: TGTGCCAGTAGTATGGCAGCGGGAGGGCGCAATGAGCAGTTCTTC.

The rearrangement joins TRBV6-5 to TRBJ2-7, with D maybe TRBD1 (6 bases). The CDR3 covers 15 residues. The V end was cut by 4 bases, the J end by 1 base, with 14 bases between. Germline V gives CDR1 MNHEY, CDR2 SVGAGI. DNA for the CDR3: TGTGCCAGCAGTTTGGAACAGGGCTCATCCTACGAGCAGTACTTC. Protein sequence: CASSLEQGSSYEQYF.

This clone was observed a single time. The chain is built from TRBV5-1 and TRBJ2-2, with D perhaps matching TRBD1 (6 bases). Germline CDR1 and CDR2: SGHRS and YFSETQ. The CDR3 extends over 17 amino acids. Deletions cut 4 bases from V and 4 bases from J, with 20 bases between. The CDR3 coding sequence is TGCGCCAGCAGCCGGCCAGGGGTAGCTGCGTCCACCGGGGAGCTGTTTTTT. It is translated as CASSRPGVAASTGELFF.

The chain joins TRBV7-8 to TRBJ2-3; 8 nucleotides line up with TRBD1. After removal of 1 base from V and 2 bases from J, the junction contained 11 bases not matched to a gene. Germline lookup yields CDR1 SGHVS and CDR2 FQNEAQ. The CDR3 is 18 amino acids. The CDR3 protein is CASSLELTGGGFTDTQYF. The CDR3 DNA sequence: TGTGCCAGCAGCTTAGAGCTAACAGGGGGTGGGTTCACAGATACGCAGTATTTT.

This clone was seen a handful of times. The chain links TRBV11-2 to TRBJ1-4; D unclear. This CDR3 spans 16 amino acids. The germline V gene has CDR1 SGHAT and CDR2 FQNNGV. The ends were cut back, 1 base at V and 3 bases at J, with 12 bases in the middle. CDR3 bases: TGTGCCAGCAGCTTAGGGGCGGGGTCGGCTAATGAAAAACTGTTTTTT. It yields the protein CASSLGAGSANEKLFF. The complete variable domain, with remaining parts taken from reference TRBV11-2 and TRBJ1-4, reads EAGVAQSPRYKIIEKRQSVAFWCNPISGHATLYWYQQILGQGPKLLIQFQNNGVVDDSQLPKDRFSAERLKGVDSTLKIQPAKLEDSAVYLCASSLGAGSANEKLFFGSGTQLSVL.

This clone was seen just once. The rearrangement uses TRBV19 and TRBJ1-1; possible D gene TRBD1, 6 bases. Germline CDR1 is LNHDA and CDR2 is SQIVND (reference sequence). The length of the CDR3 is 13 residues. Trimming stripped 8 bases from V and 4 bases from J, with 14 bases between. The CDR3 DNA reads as TGTGCCAGTTGGAAGACAGGAACCACTGAAGCTTTCTTT. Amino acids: CASWKTGTTEAFF.

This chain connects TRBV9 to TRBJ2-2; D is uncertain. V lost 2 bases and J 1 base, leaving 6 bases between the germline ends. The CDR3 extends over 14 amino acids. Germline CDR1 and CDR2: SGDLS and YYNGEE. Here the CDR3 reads CASSVLENTGELFF. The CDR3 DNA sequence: TGTGCCAGCAGCGTCCTAGAGAACACCGGGGAGCTGTTTTTT.

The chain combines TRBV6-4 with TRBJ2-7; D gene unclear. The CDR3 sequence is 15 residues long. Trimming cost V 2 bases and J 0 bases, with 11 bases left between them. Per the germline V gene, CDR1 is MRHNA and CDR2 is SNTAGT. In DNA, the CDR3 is TGTGCCAGCAGTGACCCGGCAGCTAGCTCCTACGAGCAGTACTTC. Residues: CASSDPAASSYEQYF.

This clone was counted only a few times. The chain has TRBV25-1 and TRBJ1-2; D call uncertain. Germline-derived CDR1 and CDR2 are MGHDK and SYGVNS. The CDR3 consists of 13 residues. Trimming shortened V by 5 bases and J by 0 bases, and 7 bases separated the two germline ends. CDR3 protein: CASSRDTNYGYTF. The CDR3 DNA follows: TGTGCCAGCAGTCGGGATACTAACTATGGCTACACCTTC.

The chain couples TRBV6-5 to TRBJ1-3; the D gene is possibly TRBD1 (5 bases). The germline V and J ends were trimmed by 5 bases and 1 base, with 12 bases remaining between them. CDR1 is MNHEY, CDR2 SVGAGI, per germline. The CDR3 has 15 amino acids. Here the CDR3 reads CASSPTRGSGNTIYF. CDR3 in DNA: TGTGCCAGCAGTCCGACCCGGGGGTCTGGAAACACCATATATTTT.

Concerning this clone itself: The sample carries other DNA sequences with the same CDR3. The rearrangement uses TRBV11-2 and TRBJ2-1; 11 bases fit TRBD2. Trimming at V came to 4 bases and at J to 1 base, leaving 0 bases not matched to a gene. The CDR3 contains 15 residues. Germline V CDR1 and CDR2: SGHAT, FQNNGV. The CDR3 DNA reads TGTGCCAGCAGCTGGACTAGCGGGTCCTACAATGAGCAGTTCTTC. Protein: CASSWTSGSYNEQFF.

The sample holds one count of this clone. This CDR3 reads CASSVDRSSGANVLTF. The CDR3 nucleotides are TGTGCCAGCAGCGTAGATAGGAGCTCTGGGGCCAACGTCCTGACTTTC. The gene calls are TRBV9 and TRBJ2-6; D not certain. V shed 0 bases and J shed 0 bases, with 7 bases lying between them. Germline V gene data show CDR1 as SGDLS and CDR2 as YYNGEE. This CDR3 is built from 16 residues.

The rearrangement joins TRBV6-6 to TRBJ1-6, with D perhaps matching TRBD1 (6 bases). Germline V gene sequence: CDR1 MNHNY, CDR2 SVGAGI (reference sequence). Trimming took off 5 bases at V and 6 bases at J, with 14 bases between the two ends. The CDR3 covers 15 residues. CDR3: CASSVRGGSNSPLHF. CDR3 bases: TGTGCCAGCAGTGTGAGGGGGGGCAGTAATTCACCCCTCCACTTT.

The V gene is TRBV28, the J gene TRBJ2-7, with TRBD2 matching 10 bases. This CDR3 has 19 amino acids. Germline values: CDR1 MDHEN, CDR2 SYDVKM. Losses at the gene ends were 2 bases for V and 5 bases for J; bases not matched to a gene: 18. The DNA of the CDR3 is TGTGCCAGCAGTTTACCCACCTGGGGAGCGGGAGGGGAAACCCACGAGCAGTACTTC. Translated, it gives CASSLPTWGAGGETHEQYF.

The CDR3 loop reads CASSLLPRQALGNTIYF. The DNA for the CDR3 is TGTGCCAGCAGCTTATTACCCCGGCAGGCCTTGGGAAACACCATATATTTT. The chain carries TRBV11-2 and TRBJ1-3; D gene ambiguous. In germline, CDR1 is SGHAT, CDR2 FQNNGV. The CDR3 is made up of 17 amino acids. The ends were cut back, 2 bases at V and 4 bases at J, with 18 bases in the middle.

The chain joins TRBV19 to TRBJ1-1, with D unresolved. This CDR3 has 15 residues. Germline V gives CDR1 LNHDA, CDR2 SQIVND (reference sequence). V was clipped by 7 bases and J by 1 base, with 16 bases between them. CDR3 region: CASKNGGGKNTEAFF. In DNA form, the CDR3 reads TGTGCCAGTAAGAACGGAGGAGGCAAGAACACTGAAGCTTTCTTT. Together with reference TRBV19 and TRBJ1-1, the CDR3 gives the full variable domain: DGGITQSPKYLFRKEGQNVTLSCEQNLNHDAMYWYRQDPGQGLRLIYYSQIVNDFQKGDIAEGYSVSREKKESFPLTVTSAQKNPTAFYLCASKNGGGKNTEAFFGQGTRLTVV.

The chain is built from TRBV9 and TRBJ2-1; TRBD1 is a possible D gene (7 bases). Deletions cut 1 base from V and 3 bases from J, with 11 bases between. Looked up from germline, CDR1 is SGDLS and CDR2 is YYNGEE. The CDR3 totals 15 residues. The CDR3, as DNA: TGTGCCAGCAGCGTACAGGGGGGTTTCTACAATGAGCAGTTCTTC. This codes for CASSVQGGFYNEQFF. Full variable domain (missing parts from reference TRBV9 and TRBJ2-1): DSGVTQTPKHLITATGQRVTLRCSPRSGDLSVYWYQQSLDQGLQFLIQYYNGEERAKGNILERFSAQQFPDLHSELNLSSLELGDSALYFCASSVQGGFYNEQFFGPGTRLTVL.

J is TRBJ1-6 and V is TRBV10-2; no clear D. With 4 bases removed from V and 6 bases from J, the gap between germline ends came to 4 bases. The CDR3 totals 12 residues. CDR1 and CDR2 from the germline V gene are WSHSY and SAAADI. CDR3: CASSVANSPLHF. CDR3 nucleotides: TGCGCCAGCAGTGTAGCTAATTCACCCCTCCACTTT.

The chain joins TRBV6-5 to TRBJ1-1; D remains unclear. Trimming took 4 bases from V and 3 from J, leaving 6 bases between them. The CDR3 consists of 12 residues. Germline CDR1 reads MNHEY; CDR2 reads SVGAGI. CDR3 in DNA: TGTGCCAGCAGTTCCCTCTACACTGAAGCTTTCTTT. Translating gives CASSSLYTEAFF.